A few counts support the clone carrying this T cell receptor (beta chain). TCRdb re-derived calls from the RACE reads in MiXCR, one entry per CDR3 protein. The data contain some 91,000 distinct CDR3 sequences, 27% of them singletons. This record comes from a study of human T cells and chemical hapten exposure. Study context: Investigators sensitized roughly 2 cm by roughly 2 cm of upper inner arm skin with 2% DPC. Patients' scalps got diphenylcyclopropenone weekly throughout the roughly 25-week study.

V gave up 5 bases and J gave up 5 bases; unmatched junction bases: 11. Germline assignment: CDR1 SNHLY and CDR2 FYNNEI. This CDR3 region has 15 residues. Documented time point: patch test 3, about 24 weeks after DPC sensitization. Treatment described: therapeutic diphenylcyclopropenone sensitization with weekly scalp DPC. Blood was collected ahead of every patch test applied. The sample consisted of whole blood, taken in connection with sensitization to the hapten diphenylcyclopropenone (DPC). The chain has TRBV2 and TRBJ1-1, with TRBD1 identical over 7 bases. The source of this sequence is a man aged 35 to 55 with alopecia areata. Some clones in this sample may be carry-over from other donors' samples. CDR3 protein: CASSFGGSGGTEAFF. The DNA for the CDR3 is TGTGCCAGCAGTTTTGGAGGGTCAGGGGGGACTGAAGCTTTCTTT.